Listed here is a single T cell receptor (beta chain). What it recognizes is unknown. Only in-frame clones appear in the TCRdb table, and some are missing; sequencing was by immunoSEQ multiplex PCR. Here the sample spans about 120,000 clones, approximately 90% being singletons. This sample stems from a study of T cell responses to AZD1222 COVID-19 vaccine. Regarding the study as a whole: Donors skewed white British and female; clonal diversity was possibly underestimated. Recipients of two AZD1222 doses showed rising Spike-specific TCR breadth and depth. Baseline antibody screening turned up just 6 or 7 seropositive AZD1222 recipients. In the spike-specific TCR repertoire, nearly half reportedly target unmutated variant regions.

The sample in question was peripheral blood, obtained on day 0 of AZD1222 vaccination. The clonotype originates from an adult in good health.

The CDR3 loop is CASSRRGDSPLHF. In DNA form, the CDR3 reads TGTGCCAGCAGCCGCCGGGGGGATTCACCCCTCCACTTT. V gene TRBV7-9 combines with J gene TRBJ1-6, with D maybe TRBD1 (5 bases). CDR1 is SEHNR and CDR2 is FQNEAQ in the germline V gene (reference sequence). The CDR3 sequence is 13 residues long. V was trimmed by 5 bases and J by 8 bases, leaving 10 bases between them. The variable domain in full, completed from reference TRBV7-9 and TRBJ1-6, reads DTGVSQNPRHKITKRGQNVTFRCDPISEHNRLYWYRQTLGQGPEFLTYFQNEAQLEKSRLLSDRFSAERPKGSFSTLEIQRTEQGDSAMYLCASSRRGDSPLHFGNGTRLTVT.